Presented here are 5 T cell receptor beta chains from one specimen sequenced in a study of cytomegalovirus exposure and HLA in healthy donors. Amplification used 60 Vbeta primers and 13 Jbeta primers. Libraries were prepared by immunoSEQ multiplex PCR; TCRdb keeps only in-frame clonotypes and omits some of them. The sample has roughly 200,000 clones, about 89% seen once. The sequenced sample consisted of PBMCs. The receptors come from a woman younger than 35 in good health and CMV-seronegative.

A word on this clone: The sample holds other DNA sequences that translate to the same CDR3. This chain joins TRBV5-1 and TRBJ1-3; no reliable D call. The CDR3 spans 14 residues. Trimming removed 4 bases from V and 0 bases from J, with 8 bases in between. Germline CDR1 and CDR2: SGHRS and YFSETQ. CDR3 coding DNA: TGCGCCAGCAGCCCCGTTAGCTCTGGAAACACCATATATTTT. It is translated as CASSPVSSGNTIYF.

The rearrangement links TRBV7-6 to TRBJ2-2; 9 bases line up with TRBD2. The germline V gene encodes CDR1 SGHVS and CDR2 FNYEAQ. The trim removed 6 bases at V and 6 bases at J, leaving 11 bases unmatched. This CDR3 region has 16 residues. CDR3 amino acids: CASRTLLRGRAGELFF. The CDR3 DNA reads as TGTGCCAGCAGAACCCTACTCCGCGGGAGGGCCGGGGAGCTGTTTTTT. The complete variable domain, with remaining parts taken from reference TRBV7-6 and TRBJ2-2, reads GAGVSQSPRYKVTKRGQDVALRCDPISGHVSLYWYRQALGQGPEFLTYFNYEAQQDKSGLPNDRFSAERPEGSISTLTIQRTEQRDSAMYRCASRTLLRGRAGELFFGEGSRLTVL.

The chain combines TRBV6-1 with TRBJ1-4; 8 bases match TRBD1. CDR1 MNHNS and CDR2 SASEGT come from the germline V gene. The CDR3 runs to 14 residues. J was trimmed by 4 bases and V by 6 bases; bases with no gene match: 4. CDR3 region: CASRRQGLNEKLFF. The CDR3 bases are TGTGCCAGCAGAAGACAGGGGCTTAATGAAAAACTGTTTTTT.

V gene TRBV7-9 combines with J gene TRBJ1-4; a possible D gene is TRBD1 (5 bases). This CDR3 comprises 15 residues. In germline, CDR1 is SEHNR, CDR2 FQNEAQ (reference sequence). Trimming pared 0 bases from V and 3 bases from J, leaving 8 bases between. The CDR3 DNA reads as TGTGCCAGCAGCTTAGCAGGGGCTTCTAATGAAAAACTGTTTTTT. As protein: CASSLAGASNEKLFF.

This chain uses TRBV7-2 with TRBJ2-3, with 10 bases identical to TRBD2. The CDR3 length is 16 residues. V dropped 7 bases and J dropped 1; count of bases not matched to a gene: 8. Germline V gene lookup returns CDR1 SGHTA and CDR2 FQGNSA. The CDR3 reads CASTHSGTSGTDTQYF. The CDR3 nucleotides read TGTGCCAGCACCCACTCAGGGACTAGCGGCACAGATACGCAGTATTTT.